This T cell receptor (beta chain) is from a study of vaccination and CD4 T cells after COVID-19. Overall study results and limits: Spike mono-reactivity held for 304 of 307 vaccine-specific clones in convalescent patients. Going from roughly 22 to 38, median SARS-CoV-2-reactive clonotypes did not rise significantly.

Specified treatment: roughly 10-day PBMC culture with coronavirus spike peptide pools or control peptides (ViraFEST assay). Remarks on this clonotype: Its antigen is not known.

Trimming removed 4 bases from V and 2 bases from J, with 15 bases in between. There are 16 residues in the CDR3. Germline V gene lookup returns CDR1 MNHEY and CDR2 SVGAGI. An Oncomine TCR Beta short-read assay was used to sequence the DNA from cultured CD4+ T cells. TCRdb re-derived calls from the PCR reads in MiXCR, one entry per CDR3 protein. The table includes 15,000 to 18,000 distinct CDR3 sequences, approximately 58% detected once. The rearrangement links TRBV6-5 to TRBJ1-3; D is unresolved. The clonotype was recovered from a human donor who had recovered from COVID-19. Sequenced: CD4+ T cells from blood, cultured in vitro. This chain's CDR3 is CASSSAEFVTGNTIYF. The CDR3 DNA follows: TGTGCCAGCAGTTCCGCCGAGTTTGTCACTGGAAACACCATATATTTT.